This record concerns one T cell receptor (beta chain) sequence. Its antigen remains unknown. 60 Vbeta and 13 Jbeta primers were used in PCR. Sequenced by immunoSEQ multiplex PCR; TCRdb stores in-frame clones only, minus some. This sample has 100,000 to 130,000 clones, with 70% to 80% found just once. The CDR3 length is 13 residues. Trimming shortened V by 5 bases and J by 5 bases, and 12 bases separated the two germline ends. CDR1 and CDR2 (germline): SGHNT, YENEEA. These data are taken from a study of cytomegalovirus exposure and HLA in healthy donors. Study results and limitations: It was reported that the classifier diagnosed cytomegalovirus status with high specificity and sensitivity in both the original and validation cohorts.

This sequence joins TRBV11-3 and TRBJ1-1, with no clear D. The sample was PBMCs. This clonotype was obtained from a man between 18 and 35 years old in good health and CMV-seronegative. CDR3 sequence: CASSPANSTEAFF. The CDR3 DNA follows: TGTGCCAGCAGCCCCGCTAATAGTACTGAAGCTTTCTTT.